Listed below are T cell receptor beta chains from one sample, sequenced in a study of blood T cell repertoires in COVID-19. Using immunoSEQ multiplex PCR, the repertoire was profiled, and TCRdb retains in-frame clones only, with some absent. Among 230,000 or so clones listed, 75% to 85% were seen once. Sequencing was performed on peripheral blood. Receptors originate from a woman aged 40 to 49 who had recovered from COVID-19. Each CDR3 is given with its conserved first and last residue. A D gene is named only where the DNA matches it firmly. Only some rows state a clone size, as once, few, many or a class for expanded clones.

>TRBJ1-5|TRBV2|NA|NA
CASSVAVGGNQPQHF
TGTGCCAGCAGTGTAGCGGTGGGCGGCAATCAGCCCCAGCATTTT
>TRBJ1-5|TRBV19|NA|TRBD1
CASSIFPGQGFEPQHF
TGTGCCAGTAGTATTTTTCCGGGACAGGGTTTTGAGCCCCAGCATTTT
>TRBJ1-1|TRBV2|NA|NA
CASSVDSGGRAFF
TGTGCCAGCAGTGTCGATTCGGGAGGAAGAGCTTTCTTT
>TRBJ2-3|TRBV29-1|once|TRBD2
CSTIPPGGLAGFTDTQYF
TGCAGCACCATCCCCCCGGGGGGGCTAGCGGGGTTCACAGATACGCAGTATTTT
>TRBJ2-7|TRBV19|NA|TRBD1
CASSSGTGSLYEQYF
TGTGCCAGTAGCAGCGGGACAGGGAGTTTGTACGAGCAGTACTTC
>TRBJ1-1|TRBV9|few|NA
CASSAQTGNTEAFF
TGTGCCAGCAGCGCCCAGACAGGGAACACTGAAGCTTTCTTT
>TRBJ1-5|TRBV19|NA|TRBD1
CASRRITGGYNQPQHF
TGTGCCAGTCGGCGGATCACAGGGGGCTACAATCAGCCCCAGCATTTT
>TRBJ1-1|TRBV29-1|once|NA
CSVTRVGNTEAFF
TGCAGCGTCACGCGAGTTGGGAACACTGAAGCTTTCTTT
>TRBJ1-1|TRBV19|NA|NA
CASSSGRVFRDTEAFF
TGTGCCAGTAGTAGCGGCAGGGTTTTTCGAGACACTGAAGCTTTCTTT
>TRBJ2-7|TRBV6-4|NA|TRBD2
CASTLGAGTSMDEQYF
TGTGCCAGCACCCTCGGGGCCGGGACTAGCATGGACGAGCAGTACTTC
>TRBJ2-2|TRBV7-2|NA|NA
CASSLSKTGELFF
TGTGCCAGCAGCTTATCTAAAACCGGGGAGCTGTTTTTT
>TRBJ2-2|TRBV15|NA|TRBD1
CATSGLDRGLGGELFF
TGTGCCACCAGCGGCCTGGACAGGGGGCTCGGCGGGGAGCTGTTTTTT
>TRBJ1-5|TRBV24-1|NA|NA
CATSGGGPQHF
TGTGCCACCAGTGGCGGGGGGCCCCAGCATTTT
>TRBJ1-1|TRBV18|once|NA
CASSPAENTEAFF
TGTGCCAGCTCACCGGCAGAGAACACTGAAGCTTTCTTT
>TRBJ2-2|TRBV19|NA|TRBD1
CASSRQGSGELFF
TGTGCCAGTAGTAGACAGGGGTCCGGGGAGCTGTTTTTT
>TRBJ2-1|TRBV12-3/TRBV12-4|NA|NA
CASTQYNEQFF
TGTGCCAGCACCCAATACAATGAGCAGTTCTTC
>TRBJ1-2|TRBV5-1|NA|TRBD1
CASSLRDRANYGYTF
TGCGCCAGCAGCCTGAGGGACAGAGCTAACTATGGCTACACCTTC
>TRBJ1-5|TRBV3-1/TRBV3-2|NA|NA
CASSLSYPMRPQHF
TGTGCCAGCAGCCTCTCTTACCCAATGCGGCCCCAGCATTTT
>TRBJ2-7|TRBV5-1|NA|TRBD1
CASSRRTGTDYEQYF
TGCGCCAGCAGCCGTAGGACAGGGACCGACTACGAGCAGTACTTC
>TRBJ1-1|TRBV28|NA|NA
CASPPGGAGEDTEAFF
TGTGCCAGCCCTCCGGGGGGGGCCGGGGAGGACACTGAAGCTTTCTTT
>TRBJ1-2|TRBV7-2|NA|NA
CASSLASGNYGYTF
TGTGCCAGCAGCTTAGCGTCGGGGAACTATGGCTACACCTTC
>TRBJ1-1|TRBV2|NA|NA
CASRPRVMNTEAFF
TGTGCCTCCCGGCCGAGGGTCATGAACACTGAAGCTTTCTTT
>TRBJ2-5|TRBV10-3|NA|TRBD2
CAISEPGLADQETQYF
TGTGCCATCAGTGAGCCGGGACTAGCGGATCAAGAGACCCAGTACTTC
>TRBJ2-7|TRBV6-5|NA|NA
CASSYSGAETYEQYF
TGTGCCAGCAGTTACTCTGGGGCAGAGACCTACGAGCAGTACTTC
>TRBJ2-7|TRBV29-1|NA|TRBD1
CSVRGQEWMGYEQYF
TGCAGCGTCCGAGGACAGGAGTGGATGGGGTACGAGCAGTACTTC
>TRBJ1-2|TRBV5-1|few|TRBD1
CASSLDLGQGNGYTF
TGCGCCAGCAGCTTGGATTTAGGACAGGGCAATGGCTACACCTTC
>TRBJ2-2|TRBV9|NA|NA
CASSTDGTGELFF
TGTGCCAGCAGCACCGACGGGACCGGGGAGCTGTTTTTT